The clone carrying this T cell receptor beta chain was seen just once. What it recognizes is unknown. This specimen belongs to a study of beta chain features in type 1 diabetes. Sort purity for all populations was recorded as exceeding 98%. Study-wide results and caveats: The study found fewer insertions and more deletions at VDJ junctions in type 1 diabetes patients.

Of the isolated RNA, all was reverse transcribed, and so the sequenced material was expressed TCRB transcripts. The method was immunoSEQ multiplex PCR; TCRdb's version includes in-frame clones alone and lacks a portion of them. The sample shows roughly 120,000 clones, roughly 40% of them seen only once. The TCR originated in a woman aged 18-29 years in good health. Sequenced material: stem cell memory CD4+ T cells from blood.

In DNA form, the CDR3 reads TGTGCCAGTAGTACCCGACAGACAGGAATCTATGGCTACACCTTC. It specifies CASSTRQTGIYGYTF. V usage is TRBV19 and J usage is TRBJ1-2, with D possibly TRBD1 on 6 matching bases. The V end was cut by 4 bases, the J end by 4 bases, with 16 bases between. Germline V gene data show CDR1 as LNHDA and CDR2 as SQIVND (reference sequence). This CDR3 comprises 15 residues.